These 20 T cell receptor beta chains were all obtained from the same sample, sequenced in a study of blood T cell repertoires in COVID-19. The method was immunoSEQ multiplex PCR; TCRdb's version includes in-frame clones alone and lacks a portion of them. This table holds 430,000 or so clones, roughly 88% found once. The material sequenced was PBMCs or T cells enriched from blood (not recorded which). Receptors were obtained from a woman between 18 and 29 years old who had been exposed to COVID-19.

This clone was counted once. Here the CDR3 reads CASSYQGTARYGYTF. The DNA of the CDR3 is TGTGCCAGCAGTTACCAGGGGACAGCGAGGTATGGCTACACCTTC. This chain uses TRBV6-5 with TRBJ1-2; 7 bases match TRBD1. With V trimmed by 2 bases and J by 5 bases, 8 bases remained unmatched. CDR3 size: 15 residues. Germline CDR1 MNHEY, CDR2 SVGAGI.

This chain connects TRBV27 to TRBJ2-3; 9 nucleotides match TRBD2. Germline lookup yields CDR1 MNHEY and CDR2 SMNVEV (reference sequence). The CDR3 is made up of 15 amino acids. J lost 2 bases, V lost 7 bases, and 7 bases had no gene match. The CDR3 loop reads CASTSGGLTTDTQYF. The CDR3 coding sequence is TGTGCCAGCACCAGCGGGGGGCTAACCACAGATACGCAGTATTTT.

V usage is TRBV4-1 and J usage is TRBJ2-7, with D tentatively TRBD1 (6 bases). Germline CDR1 and CDR2: MGHRA and YSYEKL. This CDR3 comprises 16 residues. Trimming shortened V by 3 bases and J by 0 bases, and 15 bases separated the two germline ends. The CDR3 reads CASSHPRTDTSYEQYF. Here the CDR3 DNA reads TGCGCCAGCAGCCATCCTAGGACAGATACCTCCTACGAGCAGTACTTC.

The V call is TRBV19, the J call TRBJ2-7, with D perhaps TRBD2 (5 bases). This CDR3 is 14 amino acids long. Germline loops: CDR1 LNHDA, CDR2 SQIVND (reference sequence). V shed 1 base and J shed 5 bases, with 12 bases lying between them. CDR3 protein: CASSIGYGSDEQYF. The CDR3 DNA reads as TGTGCCAGTAGTATAGGGTACGGTAGCGACGAGCAGTACTTC.

The chain has TRBV19 and TRBJ2-7; 11 bases line up with TRBD2. Germline CDR1 reads LNHDA; CDR2 reads SQIVND (reference sequence). The V segment lost 3 bases and the J segment 3 bases; nucleotides outside the gene matches: 7. This CDR3 comprises 16 residues. The CDR3 DNA reads TGTGCCAGTAGTATCTCCGGGACTAGCGGACTCTACGAGCAGTACTTC. Its translation: CASSISGTSGLYEQYF. The whole variable domain, remainder taken from reference TRBV19 and TRBJ2-7, is DGGITQSPKYLFRKEGQNVTLSCEQNLNHDAMYWYRQDPGQGLRLIYYSQIVNDFQKGDIAEGYSVSREKKESFPLTVTSAQKNPTAFYLCASSISGTSGLYEQYFGPGTRLTVT.

The J gene is TRBJ2-7, the V gene TRBV7-9, with a possible D match to TRBD1 (6 bases). Between the trimmed V and J ends, which lost 5 bases and 6 bases, there was a span of 8 bases. The CDR3 loop spans 11 amino acids. Germline V gene lookup returns CDR1 SEHNR and CDR2 FQNEAQ (reference sequence). The CDR3 sequence is CASSPGAEQYF. DNA for the CDR3: TGTGCCAGCAGCCCAGGGGCCGAGCAGTACTTC.

The genes are TRBV18 and TRBJ2-3, with D tentatively TRBD1 (5 bases). This CDR3 contains 14 residues. CDR1 and CDR2 from the germline V gene are KGHSH and LQKENI. Between the trimmed V and J ends, which lost 5 bases and 4 bases, there was a span of 13 bases. The CDR3 DNA is TGTGCCAGCTCAACTCAGGGTGGCGCAGATACGCAGTATTTT. Protein product: CASSTQGGADTQYF.

The rearrangement uses TRBV24-1 and TRBJ2-1; perhaps TRBD2 as D (5 bases). Trimming stripped 0 bases from V and 5 bases from J, with 13 bases between. The CDR3 has 16 residues. Germline values: CDR1 KGHDR, CDR2 SFDVKD. The CDR3: CATSDLASPSNNEQFF. CDR3 in DNA: TGTGCCACCAGTGATTTGGCTAGCCCTTCAAACAATGAGCAGTTCTTC.

The chain couples TRBV27 to TRBJ1-2, with D possibly TRBD1 on 6 matching bases. V lost 2 bases, J lost 4 bases, and 14 bases lay in between. The CDR3 covers 15 residues. Germline-derived CDR1 and CDR2 are MNHEY and SMNVEV (reference sequence). The CDR3 DNA reads as TGTGCCAGCAGTTTAGATGGCAGGGGCGTCTATGGCTACACCTTC. This encodes CASSLDGRGVYGYTF.

V gene TRBV9 combines with J gene TRBJ1-1; no clear D gene. Between the trimmed V and J ends, which lost 3 bases and 1 base, there was a span of 7 bases. CDR3 length: 13 residues. CDR1 is SGDLS, CDR2 YYNGEE, per germline. The CDR3 protein is CASSETSNTEAFF. The CDR3 DNA follows: TGTGCCAGCAGCGAGACATCGAACACTGAAGCTTTCTTT.

This sequence joins TRBV28 and TRBJ1-5; 9 bases fit TRBD1. V shed 9 bases and J 0 bases; nucleotides not matched to a gene: 6. The CDR3 has 15 residues. The germline CDR1 and CDR2 sequences are MDHEN and SYDVKM. The CDR3 is CASGQGSPSNQPQHF. CDR3 DNA sequence: TGTGCCAGTGGACAGGGGTCTCCTAGCAATCAGCCCCAGCATTTT.

The chain links TRBV6-2 or TRBV6-3 to TRBJ2-1, with D unclear. The germline CDR1 and CDR2 sequences are MNHEY and SVGEGT. CDR3 length equals 15 residues. V lost 2 bases and J lost 6, with 14 bases in between. The CDR3 DNA sequence: TGTGCCAGCAGTTACGGTAGCAGTACTGCCAATGAGCAGTTCTTC. This codes for CASSYGSSTANEQFF.

This clone was counted a single time. This rearrangement joins TRBV18 to TRBJ1-2, with 7 bases identical to TRBD1. V shed 3 bases, J shed 8 bases, and the junction held 21 bases outside the gene matches. Germline-derived CDR1 and CDR2 are KGHSH and LQKENI. This CDR3 contains 18 residues. The CDR3 loop is CASSPLTAGQSYSGGYTF. CDR3 sequence (DNA): TGTGCCAGCTCACCGCTCACCGCGGGACAGTCATATTCCGGGGGCTACACCTTC.

The chain uses TRBV28 and TRBJ1-4; TRBD1 aligns across 8 bases. Germline V gene lookup returns CDR1 MDHEN and CDR2 SYDVKM. The CDR3 has 16 amino acids. With V trimmed by 6 bases and J by 4 bases, 10 bases remained unmatched. CDR3 sequence (DNA): TGTGCCAGCAGCTCCCCCCGACAGGGGAATAATGAAAAACTGTTTTTT. Its protein product is CASSSPRQGNNEKLFF.

J is TRBJ2-7 and V is TRBV6-5; tentative D call: TRBD1 (6 bases). The germline V gene has CDR1 MNHEY and CDR2 SVGAGI. Between the trimmed V and J ends, which lost 5 bases and 4 bases, there was a span of 15 bases. CDR3 size: 14 residues. The CDR3 spells CASSTQGWVYEQYF. CDR3 nucleotide sequence: TGTGCCAGCAGTACACAGGGTTGGGTATACGAGCAGTACTTC.

The sample holds one count of this clone. V and J are TRBV11-2 and TRBJ1-1; TRBD1 aligns across 9 bases. Trimming removed 6 bases from V and 4 bases from J; junction bases left unmatched: 6. The CDR3 is 14 amino acids. The germline CDR1 and CDR2 sequences are SGHAT and FQNNGV. The DNA for the CDR3 is TGTGCCAGCAGTTATCGGGACAGGGCCACTGAAGCTTTCTTT. Its translation: CASSYRDRATEAFF.

DNA of the CDR3: TGTGCCAGCAGCTTAGGGACAGAACACTATGGCTACACCTTC. It encodes CASSLGTEHYGYTF. V gene TRBV13 combines with J gene TRBJ1-2; weak D call: TRBD1 (5 bases). From germline, CDR1 is PRHDT and CDR2 FYEKMQ (reference sequence). V gave up 0 bases and J gave up 3 bases, with 8 bases separating them. The CDR3 loop spans 14 amino acids.

The chain couples TRBV2 to TRBJ1-6; D uncertain. V was pared by 2 bases and J by 7 bases, with 9 bases between. The germline gives CDR1 SNHLY, CDR2 FYNNEI. The length of the CDR3 is 14 residues. The CDR3 region is CASSEWTVNSPLHF. CDR3 nucleotides: TGTGCCAGCAGTGAATGGACTGTAAATTCACCCCTCCACTTT.

The rearrangement uses TRBV5-3 and TRBJ2-2; D is undetermined. TRBV5-3 is marked as an open reading frame, function uncertain. V was clipped by 6 bases and J by 4 bases, with 10 bases between them. The CDR3 totals 13 residues. CDR3 DNA sequence: TGTGCCAGAAAGGAGTTGGCCACCGGGGAGCTGTTTTTT. Translated, it gives CARKELATGELFF.

The J gene is TRBJ1-5, the V gene TRBV10-3; no clear D. Germline V gene sequence: CDR1 ENHRY, CDR2 SYGVKD. Deletions cut 3 bases from V and 1 base from J, with 7 bases between. This CDR3 has 14 amino acids. The CDR3 sequence: CAISDAGSNQPQHF. As DNA, the CDR3 is TGTGCCATCAGTGACGCGGGGAGCAATCAGCCCCAGCATTTT.